This TCR beta chain was sequenced in a study of T cells after yellow fever vaccination. The CDR3 is 13 amino acids. Germline assignment: CDR1 SGHTA and CDR2 FQGNSA. V lost 2 bases and J 2 bases, leaving 5 bases between the germline ends. This clonotype occurred a few times. In TCRdb, the 5' RACE reads were re-called with MiXCR into one record per CDR3 protein. The sample carries some 340,000 distinct CDR3 sequences, about 4% recorded once. Source: PBMCs, taken 5 days after the yellow fever booster vaccination. The chain recombines TRBV7-2 with TRBJ2-3; no clear D. This receptor was identified in a man younger than 35 who received the YFV17D yellow fever vaccine. CDR3: CASSLLITDTQYF. CDR3 nucleotides: TGTGCCAGCAGCTTACTCATCACAGATACGCAGTATTTT.